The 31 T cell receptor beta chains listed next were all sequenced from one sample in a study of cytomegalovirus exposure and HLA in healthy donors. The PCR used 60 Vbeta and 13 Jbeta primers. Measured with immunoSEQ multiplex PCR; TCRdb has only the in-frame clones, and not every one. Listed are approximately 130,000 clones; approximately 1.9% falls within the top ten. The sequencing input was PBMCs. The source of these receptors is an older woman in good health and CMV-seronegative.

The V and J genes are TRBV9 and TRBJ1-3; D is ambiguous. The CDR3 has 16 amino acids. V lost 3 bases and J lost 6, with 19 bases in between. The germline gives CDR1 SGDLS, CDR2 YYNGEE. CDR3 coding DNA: TGTGCCAGCAGCGCCTCGCTTTCGGGCGGGGAAAACACCATATATTTT. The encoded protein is CASSASLSGGENTIYF.

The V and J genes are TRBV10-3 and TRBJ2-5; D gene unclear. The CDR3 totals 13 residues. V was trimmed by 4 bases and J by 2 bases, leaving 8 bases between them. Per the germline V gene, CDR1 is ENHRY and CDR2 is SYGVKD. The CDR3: CAISGSQQETQYF. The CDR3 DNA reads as TGTGCCATCAGTGGATCCCAGCAAGAGACCCAGTACTTC.

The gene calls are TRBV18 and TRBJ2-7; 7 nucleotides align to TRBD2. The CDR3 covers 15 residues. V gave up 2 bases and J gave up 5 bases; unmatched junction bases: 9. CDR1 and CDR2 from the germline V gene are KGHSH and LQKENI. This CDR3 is CASSPRASGMDEQYF. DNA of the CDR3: TGTGCCAGCTCACCAAGAGCTAGCGGAATGGACGAGCAGTACTTC.

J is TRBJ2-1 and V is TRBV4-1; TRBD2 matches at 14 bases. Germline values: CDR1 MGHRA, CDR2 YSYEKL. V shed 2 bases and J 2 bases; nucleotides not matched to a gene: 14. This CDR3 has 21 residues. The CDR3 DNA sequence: TGCGCCAGCAGCCAAACGGGGGGACGACTAGCGGGAGGGGTAGCCTACAATGAGCAGTTCTTC. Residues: CASSQTGGRLAGGVAYNEQFF.

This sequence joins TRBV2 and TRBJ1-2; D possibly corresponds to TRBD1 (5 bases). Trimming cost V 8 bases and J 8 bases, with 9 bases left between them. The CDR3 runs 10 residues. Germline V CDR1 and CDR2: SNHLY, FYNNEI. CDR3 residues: CASWRGGYTF. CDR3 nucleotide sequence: TGTGCCAGCTGGAGGGGCGGCTACACCTTC. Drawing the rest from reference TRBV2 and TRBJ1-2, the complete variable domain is EPEVTQTPSHQVTQMGQEVILRCVPISNHLYFYWYRQILGQKVEFLVSFYNNEISEKSEIFDDQFSVERPDGSNFTLKIRSTKLEDSAMYFCASWRGGYTFGSGTRLTVV.

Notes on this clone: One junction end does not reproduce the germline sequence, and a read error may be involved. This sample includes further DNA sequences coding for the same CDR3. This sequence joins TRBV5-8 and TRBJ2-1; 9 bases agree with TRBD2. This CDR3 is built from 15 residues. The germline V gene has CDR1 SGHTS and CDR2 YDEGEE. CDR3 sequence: CASSLGLADYNEQFF. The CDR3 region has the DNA TGCGCCAGCAGCTTGGGACTAGCCGACTACAATGAGCAGTTCTTC.

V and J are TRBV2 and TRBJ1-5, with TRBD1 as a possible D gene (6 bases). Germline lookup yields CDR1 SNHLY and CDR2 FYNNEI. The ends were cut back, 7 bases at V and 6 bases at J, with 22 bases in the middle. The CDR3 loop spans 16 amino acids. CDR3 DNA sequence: TGTGCCAGCACGAGGGAGGGGGGTTTAGTCGTTCAGCCCCAGCATTTT. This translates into CASTREGGLVVQPQHF.

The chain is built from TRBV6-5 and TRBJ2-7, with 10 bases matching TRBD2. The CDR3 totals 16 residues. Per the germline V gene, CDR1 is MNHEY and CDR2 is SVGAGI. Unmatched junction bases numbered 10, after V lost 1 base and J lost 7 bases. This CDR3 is CASSYFGLAGAWEQYF. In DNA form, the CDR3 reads TGTGCCAGCAGTTACTTCGGGCTAGCGGGAGCGTGGGAGCAGTACTTC.

The CDR3 DNA reads TGTGCCAGTAGCCTCGGACAGGAAGCCTCTGGAAACACCATATATTTT. It codes for CASSLGQEASGNTIYF. This chain links TRBV19 with TRBJ1-3, with 7 bases matching TRBD1. Unmatched junction bases numbered 8, after V lost 6 bases and J lost 0 bases. The CDR3 length is 16 residues. The germline V gene has CDR1 LNHDA and CDR2 SQIVND (reference sequence). Looking up the rest from reference TRBV19 and TRBJ1-3 gives the full variable domain: DGGITQSPKYLFRKEGQNVTLSCEQNLNHDAMYWYRQDPGQGLRLIYYSQIVNDFQKGDIAEGYSVSREKKESFPLTVTSAQKNPTAFYLCASSLGQEASGNTIYFGEGSWLTVV.

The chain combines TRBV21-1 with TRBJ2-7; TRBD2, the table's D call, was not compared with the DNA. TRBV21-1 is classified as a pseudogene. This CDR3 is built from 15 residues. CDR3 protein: CASSMGRGDSYEQYF. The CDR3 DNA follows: TGTGCCAGCAGCATGGGCCGGGGAGATTCCTACGAGCAGTACTTC.

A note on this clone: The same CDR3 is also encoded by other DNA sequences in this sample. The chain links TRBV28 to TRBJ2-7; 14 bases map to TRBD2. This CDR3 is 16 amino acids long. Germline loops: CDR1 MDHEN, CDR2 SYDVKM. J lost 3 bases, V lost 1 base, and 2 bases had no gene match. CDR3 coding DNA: TGTGCCAGCAGTTTATTGGGGACTAGCGGGAGCTACGAGCAGTACTTC. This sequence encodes CASSLLGTSGSYEQYF.

Here the CDR3 DNA reads TGTGCCAGCAGCGAATGGGGCTCGTATGAGCAGTTCTTC. Protein product: CASSEWGSYEQFF. The chain joins TRBV9 to TRBJ2-1; tentative D call: TRBD1 (5 bases). V was shortened by 3 bases and J by 8 bases, with 12 bases between the two germline ends. The CDR3 runs to 13 residues. Germline V gene data show CDR1 as SGDLS and CDR2 as YYNGEE.

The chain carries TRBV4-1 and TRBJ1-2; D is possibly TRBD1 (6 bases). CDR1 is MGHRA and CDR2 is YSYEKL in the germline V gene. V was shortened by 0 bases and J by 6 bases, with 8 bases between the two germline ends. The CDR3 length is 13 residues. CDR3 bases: TGCGCCAGCAGCCAAGATCAGGGGAATGGCTACACCTTC. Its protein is CASSQDQGNGYTF.

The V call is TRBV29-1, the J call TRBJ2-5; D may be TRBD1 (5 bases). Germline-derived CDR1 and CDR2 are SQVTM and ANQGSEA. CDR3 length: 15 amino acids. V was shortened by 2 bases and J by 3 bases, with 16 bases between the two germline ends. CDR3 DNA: TGCAGCGTTGAATCAGGGTTACCCTCCAAAGAGACCCAGTACTTC. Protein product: CSVESGLPSKETQYF.

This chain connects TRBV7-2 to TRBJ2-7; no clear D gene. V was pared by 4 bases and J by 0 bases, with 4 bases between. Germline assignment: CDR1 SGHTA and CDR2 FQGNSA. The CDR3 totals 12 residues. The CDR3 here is CASSYSSYEQYF. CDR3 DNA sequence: TGTGCCAGCAGCTACAGCTCCTACGAGCAGTACTTC.

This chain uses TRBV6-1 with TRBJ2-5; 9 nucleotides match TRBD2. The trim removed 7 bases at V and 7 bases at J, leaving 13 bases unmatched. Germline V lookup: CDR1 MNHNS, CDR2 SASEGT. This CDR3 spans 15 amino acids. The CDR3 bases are TGTGCCAGCATTCCAAGTAGCGGGAGTCGGGGGACCCAGTACTTC. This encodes CASIPSSGSRGTQYF.

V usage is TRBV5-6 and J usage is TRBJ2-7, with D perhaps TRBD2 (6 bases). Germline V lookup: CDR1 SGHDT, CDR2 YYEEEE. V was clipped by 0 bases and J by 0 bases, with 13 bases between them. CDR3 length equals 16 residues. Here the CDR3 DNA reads TGTGCCAGCAGCTTGGTTGGACGGGGGAGCTCCTACGAGCAGTACTTC. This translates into CASSLVGRGSSYEQYF.

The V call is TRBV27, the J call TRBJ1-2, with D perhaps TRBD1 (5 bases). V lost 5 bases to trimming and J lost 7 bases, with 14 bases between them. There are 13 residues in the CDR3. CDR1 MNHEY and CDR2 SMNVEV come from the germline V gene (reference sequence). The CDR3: CASSPGSGGGYTF. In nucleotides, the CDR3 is TGTGCCAGCAGTCCCGGATCCGGGGGTGGCTACACCTTC.

This CDR3 reads CSVEEGAGDTQYF. CDR3 DNA sequence: TGCAGCGTTGAGGAGGGGGCGGGAGATACGCAGTATTTT. The chain uses TRBV29-1 and TRBJ2-3; D possibly corresponds to TRBD1 (7 bases). Trimming left V 3 bases short and J 5 bases short, with 12 bases between. The germline V gene encodes CDR1 SQVTM and CDR2 ANQGSEA. CDR3 length: 13 residues.

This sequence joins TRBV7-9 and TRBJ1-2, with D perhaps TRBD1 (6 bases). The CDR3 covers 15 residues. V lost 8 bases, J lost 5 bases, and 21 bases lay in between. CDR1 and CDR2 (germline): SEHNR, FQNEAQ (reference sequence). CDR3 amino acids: CASAQDDRLSYGYTF. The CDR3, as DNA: TGTGCCAGCGCCCAAGACGACAGGCTCTCGTATGGCTACACCTTC.

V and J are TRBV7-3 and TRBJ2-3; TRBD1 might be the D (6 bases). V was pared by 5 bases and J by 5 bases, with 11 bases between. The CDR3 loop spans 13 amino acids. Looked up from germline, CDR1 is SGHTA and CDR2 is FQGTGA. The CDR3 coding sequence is TGTGCCAGCAGCATCAGACAGGAAGATACGCAGTATTTT. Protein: CASSIRQEDTQYF.

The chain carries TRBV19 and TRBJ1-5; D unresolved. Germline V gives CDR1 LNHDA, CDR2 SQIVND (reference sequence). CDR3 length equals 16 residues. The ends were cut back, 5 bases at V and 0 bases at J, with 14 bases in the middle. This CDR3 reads CASSRSGVYSNQPQHF. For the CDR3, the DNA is TGTGCCAGTAGTCGGTCCGGTGTTTATAGCAATCAGCCCCAGCATTTT.

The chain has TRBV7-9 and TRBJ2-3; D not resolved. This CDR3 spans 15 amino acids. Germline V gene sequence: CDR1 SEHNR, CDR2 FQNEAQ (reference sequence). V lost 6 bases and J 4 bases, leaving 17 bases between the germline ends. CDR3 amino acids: CASSLALVAADTQYF. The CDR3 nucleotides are TGTGCCAGCAGTCTTGCGCTAGTCGCCGCAGATACGCAGTATTTT.

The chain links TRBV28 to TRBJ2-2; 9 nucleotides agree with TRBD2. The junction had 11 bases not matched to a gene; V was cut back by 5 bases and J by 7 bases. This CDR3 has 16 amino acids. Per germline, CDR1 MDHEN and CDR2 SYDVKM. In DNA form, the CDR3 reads TGTGCCAGCAGTCCGGGGGTAGCGGGAGCCTTCGGGGAGCTGTTTTTT. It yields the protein CASSPGVAGAFGELFF. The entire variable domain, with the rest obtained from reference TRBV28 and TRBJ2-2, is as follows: DVKVTQSSRYLVKRTGEKVFLECVQDMDHENMFWYRQDPGLGLRLIYFSYDVKMKEKGDIPEGYSVSREKKERFSLILESASTNQTSMYLCASSPGVAGAFGELFFGEGSRLTVL.

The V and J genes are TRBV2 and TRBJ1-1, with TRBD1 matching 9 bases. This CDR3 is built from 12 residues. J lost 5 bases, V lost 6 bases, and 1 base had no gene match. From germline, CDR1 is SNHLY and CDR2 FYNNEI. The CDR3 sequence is CASRDRGTEAFF. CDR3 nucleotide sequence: TGTGCCAGCAGGGACAGGGGAACTGAAGCTTTCTTT.

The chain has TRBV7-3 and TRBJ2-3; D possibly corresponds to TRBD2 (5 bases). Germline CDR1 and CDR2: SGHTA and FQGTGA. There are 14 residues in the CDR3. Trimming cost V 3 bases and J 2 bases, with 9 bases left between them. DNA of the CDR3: TGTGCCAGCAGCTTGTCCCGGGACACAGATACGCAGTATTTT. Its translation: CASSLSRDTDTQYF.

This CDR3 reads CASSSQTGGASGEQYF. DNA of the CDR3: TGTGCCAGCAGTAGTCAGACAGGGGGCGCATCGGGGGAGCAGTACTTC. V and J are TRBV5-4 and TRBJ2-7; 10 bases are shared with TRBD1. Trimming removed 5 bases from V and 7 bases from J; junction bases left unmatched: 15. Germline V gene data show CDR1 as SGHNT and CDR2 as YYREEE (reference sequence). There are 16 residues in the CDR3.

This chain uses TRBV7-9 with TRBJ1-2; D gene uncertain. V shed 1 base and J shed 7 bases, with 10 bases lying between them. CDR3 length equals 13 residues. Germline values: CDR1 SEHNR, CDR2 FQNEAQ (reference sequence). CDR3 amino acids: CASSLEHSGGYTF. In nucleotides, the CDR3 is TGTGCCAGCAGCTTAGAGCACTCCGGTGGCTACACCTTC.

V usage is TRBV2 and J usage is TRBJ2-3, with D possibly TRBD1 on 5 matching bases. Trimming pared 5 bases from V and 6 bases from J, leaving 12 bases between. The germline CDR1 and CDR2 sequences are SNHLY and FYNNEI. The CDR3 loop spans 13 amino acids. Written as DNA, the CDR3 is TGTGCCAGCAGTTATGGACAAGGGGATACGCAGTATTTT. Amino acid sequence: CASSYGQGDTQYF.

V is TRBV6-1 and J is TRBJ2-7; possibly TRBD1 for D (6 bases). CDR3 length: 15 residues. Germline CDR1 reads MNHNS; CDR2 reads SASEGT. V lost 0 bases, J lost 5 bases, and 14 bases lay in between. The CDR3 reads CASSEAAGAGNEQYF. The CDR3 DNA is TGTGCCAGCAGTGAAGCGGCAGGGGCTGGAAACGAGCAGTACTTC.

CDR3 nucleotide sequence: TGTGCCATCAGCCCAACAGGGCCGGGCAGTGAAGCTTTCTTT. This translates into CAISPTGPGSEAFF. V and J are TRBV10-3 and TRBJ1-1; possible D gene TRBD1, 6 bases. Germline V gene lookup returns CDR1 ENHRY and CDR2 SYGVKD. Trimming pared 6 bases from V and 7 bases from J, leaving 18 bases between. The CDR3 has 14 amino acids.